The clone carrying this T cell receptor (beta chain) was seen ten or more times. The antigen is undetermined. The data belong to a study of T cells in Graves' hyperthyroidism and ophthalmopathy. Findings and caveats of the study: In validation, the model predicted ophthalmopathy. These predictions came a median around 5.9 months before onset.

TCR beta CDR3 sequences were amplified from RNA transcripts. During a first-round RT-PCR of the TCR CDR3, the HTBI primer set was used. Each CDR3 protein gets one entry after TCRdb re-called the multiplex PCR reads with MiXCR. The sample yields 500,000 or so distinct CDR3 sequences, about 15% seen once. The junction had 10 bases not matched to a gene; V was cut back by 4 bases and J by 8 bases. CDR3 length: 15 amino acids. Looked up from germline, CDR1 is LGHDT and CDR2 is YNNKEL (reference sequence). Input material: blood. The sequence was obtained from a young woman with Graves' ophthalmopathy. The rearrangement links TRBV3-1 to TRBJ1-2; 10 bases align to TRBD1. This chain's CDR3 is CASSRLQTGGRGYTF. The CDR3 region has the DNA TGTGCCAGCAGCCGACTCCAGACAGGGGGCCGAGGCTACACCTTC. Full variable domain (outside the CDR3, taken from reference TRBV3-1 and TRBJ1-2): DTAVSQTPKYLVTQMGNDKSIKCEQNLGHDTMYWYKQDSKKFLKIMFSYNNKELIINETVPNRFSPKSPDKAHLNLHINSLELGDSAVYFCASSRLQTGGRGYTFGSGTRLTVV.